One and the same sample provided the 3 T cell receptor beta chains below, sequenced in a study of blood T cell repertoires in COVID-19. Sequencing was performed with immunoSEQ multiplex PCR; in TCRdb, only in-frame clones are kept and a portion is missing. The sample shows around 98,000 clones, approximately 72% of them seen only once. Sequences were obtained from peripheral blood. These receptors all come from a man between 65 and 85 years old with acute or convalescent COVID-19.

This clone was seen once. DNA of the CDR3: TGCGCCAGCAGCTCCGGACAGCCTAATGAAAAACTGTTTTTT. It is translated as CASSSGQPNEKLFF. The V call is TRBV5-1, the J call TRBJ1-4; possibly TRBD1 for D (6 bases). There are 14 residues in the CDR3. The V and J ends lost 3 bases and 3 bases respectively, with 9 bases between them. Germline loops: CDR1 SGHRS, CDR2 YFSETQ.

This clone showed up just a few times. V gene TRBV18 combines with J gene TRBJ2-2, with TRBD2 identical over 7 bases. The CDR3 has 15 amino acids. The germline gives CDR1 KGHSH, CDR2 LQKENI. The junction had 7 bases not matched to a gene; V was cut back by 2 bases and J by 7 bases. This CDR3 reads CASSPRAGENGELFF. In nucleotides, the CDR3 is TGTGCCAGCTCACCAAGGGCGGGAGAAAACGGGGAGCTGTTTTTT.

The chain joins TRBV4-2 to TRBJ2-5, with D possibly TRBD2 on 7 matching bases. Trimming cost V 4 bases and J 5 bases, with 20 bases left between them. CDR1 and CDR2 from the germline V gene are LGHNA and YNFKEQ. The CDR3 runs to 16 residues. The CDR3 sequence is CASSRQGGGAQETQYF. In nucleotides, the CDR3 is TGTGCCAGCAGCCGCCAAGGAGGGGGGGCGCAGGAGACCCAGTACTTC.